The 20 T cell receptor beta chains below come from one sample, sequenced in a study of tumor and adjacent non-tumor tissue in lung cancer. No cell sorting was done before RNA was extracted from the tissue. TCRbeta libraries were built with three rounds of nested PCR, modified from ARM-PCR. TCRdb re-analysed the multiplex PCR reads in MiXCR, keeping a single row per CDR3 protein. The table lists tens of thousands of distinct CDR3 sequences, just over 65% of them singletons. The sequenced sample was lung tumor tissue. These receptors originate from a man in his 60s with non-small cell lung cancer.

Comments on this clonotype: Compared with germline, one end of the junction differs, possibly owing to a read error. The rearrangement links TRBV6-5 to TRBJ2-2; D may be TRBD1 (5 bases). Germline loops: CDR1 MNHEY, CDR2 SVGAGI. The length of the CDR3 is 15 residues. The CDR3 sequence: CATSYVVSDTVELFF. CDR3 DNA sequence: TGTGCCACCAGTTATGTGGTATCGGACACCGTGGAGCTGTTTTTT.

This chain links TRBV12-5 with TRBJ1-1; unclear D gene. Germline CDR1 and CDR2: LGHNT and FRNRAP. Trimming removed 2 bases from V and 11 bases from J, with 15 bases in between. This CDR3 contains 13 residues. The CDR3 protein is CASGLLNGVEAFF. CDR3 nucleotides: TGTGCTAGTGGTTTGCTGAATGGGGTTGAGGCTTTCTTT.

This clonotype was detected only once. One end of the junction varies from germline; a read error may be responsible. V is TRBV11-3 and J is TRBJ2-1; 7 bases line up with TRBD2. Germline CDR1 is SGHNT and CDR2 is YENEEA. The CDR3 length is 13 residues. CDR3 amino acids: CASGPGGTNGQIF. DNA for the CDR3: TGTGCCAGCGGCCCCGGGGGGACGAATGGGCAGATCTTC. Together with reference TRBV11-3 and TRBJ2-1, the CDR3 gives the full variable domain: EAGVVQSPRYKIIEKKQPVAFWCNPISGHNTLYWYLQNLGQGPELLIRYENEEAVDDSQLPKDRFSAERLKGVDSTLKIQPAELGDSAVYLCASGPGGTNGQIFGPGTRLTVL.

On this clonotype itself: The junction departs from the called germline gene at one end, perhaps through a read error. The rearrangement joins TRBV6-1 to TRBJ1-1; TRBD1 agrees at 7 bases. The CDR3 sequence is 13 residues long. The germline V gene has CDR1 MNHNS and CDR2 SASEGT. CDR3 coding DNA: TGTACCAGCAGAGACAGGGCGGTCTCTGAAGCTTTCTTT. Translating it yields CTSRDRAVSEAFF.

This chain connects TRBV11-2 to TRBJ2-5, with a weak D call TRBD2 (6 bases). CDR1 SGHAT and CDR2 FQNNGV come from the germline V gene. The germline V and J ends were trimmed by 6 bases and 0 bases, with 14 bases remaining between them. This CDR3 contains 15 residues. The CDR3 spells CASRSGGSDQETQYF. The CDR3 DNA sequence: TGTGCCAGCAGATCAGGAGGGTCGGACCAAGAGACCCAGTACTTC.

Concerning this clonotype itself: One end of the junction is discordant with germline, which a read error may explain. The chain recombines TRBV4-3 with TRBJ1-3; D uncertain. The CDR3 runs 14 residues. The V gene's germline CDR1 is LGHNA and CDR2 YSLEER. For the CDR3, the DNA is TGCGCCAGTAGCCAAGAGTTATCTGGAAAGACCATATATTTT. Translation: CASSQELSGKTIYF.

J is TRBJ2-1 and V is TRBV29-1; possibly TRBD1 or TRBD2 for D (5 bases each). The CDR3 is made up of 14 amino acids. The germline gives CDR1 SQVTM, CDR2 ANQGSEA. V gave up 7 bases and J gave up 6 bases, with 19 bases separating them. The CDR3 nucleotides read TGCAGCGCAACAGGCAGGAGGCGTAGCAATGAGCAGTTCTTC. Amino acids: CSATGRRRSNEQFF.

V and J are TRBV5-4 and TRBJ2-7, with TRBD1 as a possible D gene (5 bases). V lost 0 bases to trimming and J lost 10 bases, with 14 bases between them. The germline V gene has CDR1 SGHNT and CDR2 YYREEE (reference sequence). There are 13 residues in the CDR3. The CDR3 sequence is CASSLGQGTDQYF. The DNA for the CDR3 is TGTGCCAGCAGCTTGGGGCAGGGTACTGATCAGTACTTC.

A word on this clonotype: An end of the junction differs from the germline gene, which may be a read error. V gene TRBV11-1 combines with J gene TRBJ2-1, with 9 bases lining up with TRBD1. CDR1 is SGHAT and CDR2 is FQDESV in the germline V gene (reference sequence). The CDR3 runs 14 residues. The CDR3 is CASLADRGTNEQSF. The DNA of the CDR3 is TGTGCCAGTCTGGCGGACAGGGGTACTAACGAGCAGTCCTTC. Together with reference TRBV11-1 and TRBJ2-1, the CDR3 gives the full variable domain: EAEVAQSPRYKITEKSQAVAFWCDPISGHATLYWYRQILGQGPELLVQFQDESVVDDSQLPKDRFSAERLKGVDSTLKIQPAELGDSAMYLCASLADRGTNEQSFGPGTRLTVL.

This rearrangement joins TRBV6-2 or TRBV6-3 to TRBJ1-1; no reliable D call. Germline V gene sequence: CDR1 MNHEY, CDR2 SVGEGT. CDR3 size: 14 residues. Deletions cut 6 bases from V and 4 bases from J, with 15 bases between. The CDR3 reads CASSPRTESTEAFF. In DNA form, the CDR3 reads TGTGCCAGCAGCCCAAGGACCGAGTCCACTGAAGCTTTCTTT.

To note about this clonotype: A read error may be the cause here, since a much bigger clone is one base away. The rearrangement uses TRBV20-1 and TRBJ1-1, with D maybe TRBD1 (5 bases). The length of the CDR3 is 12 residues. Germline V lookup: CDR1 DFQATT, CDR2 SNEGSKA (reference sequence). Trimming left V 7 bases short and J 4 bases short, with 13 bases between. The CDR3 region is CSVQSGTTEAFF. The CDR3 DNA reads as TGCAGTGTCCAGTCAGGGACCACTGAAGCTTTCTTT.

About this clonotype: A read error may be the cause here, since a much bigger clone is one base away. The chain links TRBV6-1 to TRBJ1-6, with 7 bases that match TRBD1. The CDR3 loop spans 15 amino acids. Germline V gene data show CDR1 as MNHNS and CDR2 as SASEGT. CDR3 nucleotides: TGTGTCAGCAGTGCCCGCAGGGGGAATAATTCACCCCTCCACTTT. Translation: CVSSARRGNNSPLHF.

This clonotype came up a few times. Possible read error: a much larger clone is one base away. As DNA, the CDR3 is TGTGCCAGCAGCACGGTACAGGGGGCGCCGATTGGGGCCTACGTCCTGACTTTC. It codes for CASSTVQGAPIGAYVLTF. V and J are TRBV6-2 or TRBV6-3 and TRBJ2-6; the match to TRBD1 covers 9 bases. Per germline, CDR1 MNHEY and CDR2 SVGEGT. This CDR3 is 18 amino acids long.

This clonotype was recorded many times. This chain links TRBV19 with TRBJ2-1; D might be TRBD2 (5 bases). The CDR3 covers 15 residues. Per the germline V gene, CDR1 is LNHDA and CDR2 is SQIVND (reference sequence). V was clipped by 4 bases and J by 4 bases, with 14 bases between them. In nucleotides, the CDR3 is TGTGCCAGTAGTACCTCTCGGACTGAGTACAATGAGCAGTTCTTC. As protein: CASSTSRTEYNEQFF.

This clonotype was recorded only once. The chain couples TRBV7-9 to TRBJ1-2; D possibly corresponds to TRBD1 (5 bases). The CDR3 contains 13 residues. CDR1 is SEHNR, CDR2 FQNEAQ, per germline (reference sequence). V was clipped by 8 bases and J by 3 bases, with 13 bases between them. This CDR3 is CASGGGPDYGYTF. In DNA form, the CDR3 reads TGTGCCAGCGGGGGGGGTCCCGACTATGGCTACACCTTC.

This clonotype was found many times. The chain couples TRBV6-6 to TRBJ1-2; a possible D gene is TRBD1 (5 bases). V was cut by 2 bases and J by 7 bases, with 11 bases left in between. CDR1 MNHNY and CDR2 SVGAGI come from the germline V gene (reference sequence). The CDR3 runs to 13 residues. CDR3 loop: CASSYGGAGGYTF. The CDR3 DNA is TGTGCCAGCAGTTACGGAGGGGCGGGTGGCTACACCTTC.

As regards this clonotype: The junction differs from germline at one of its ends, possibly a read error. The chain links TRBV4-1 to TRBJ2-3; D not resolved. Germline CDR1 is MGHRA and CDR2 is YSYEKL. The CDR3 covers 15 residues. In DNA, the CDR3 is TGTGTCAGCAGACAAGTAGGTGAATCAGGAGATACGCAGTATTTT. Amino acid sequence: CVSRQVGESGDTQYF.

As regards this clonotype: A much larger clone is a single base away; this may be a read error. V usage is TRBV20-1 and J usage is TRBJ1-6; 7 nucleotides match TRBD1. This CDR3 has 15 residues. Germline values: CDR1 DFQATT, CDR2 SNEGSKA (reference sequence). The CDR3: CSAREGGRVNSALHF. CDR3 coding DNA: TGCAGTGCGCGGGAAGGGGGCCGCGTCAATTCAGCCCTCCACTTT.

A remark on this clonotype: The CDR3 does not close with the conserved phenylalanine or tryptophan, likely indicating a read error. V gene TRBV6-2 or TRBV6-3 combines with J gene TRBJ2-5; TRBD2 might be the D (5 bases). The CDR3 has 12 residues. Germline assignment: CDR1 MNHEY and CDR2 SVGEGT. The DNA of the CDR3 is TGTGCCAACAGTTCATCTAGCGAGACCCAGTACTCC. Translated: CANSSSSETQYS.

In its sample, this clonotype was seen many times. J is TRBJ2-6 and V is TRBV6-1; a possible D gene is TRBD1 (6 bases). The CDR3 runs to 17 residues. Trimming pared 2 bases from V and 0 bases from J, leaving 11 bases between. Looked up from germline, CDR1 is MNHNS and CDR2 is SASEGT. The CDR3 sequence is CASSESRGSSGANVLTF. Here the CDR3 DNA reads TGTGCCAGCAGTGAAAGTAGGGGGAGCTCTGGGGCCAACGTCCTGACTTTC.